Listed below are T cell receptor beta chains from one sample, sequenced in a study of breast tumors, draining lymph nodes, adjacent tissues. TCRdb re-called the multiplex PCR reads with MiXCR, one entry per CDR3 protein. The data contain around 290,000 distinct CDR3 sequences, about 30% of them seen just once; the ten biggest clones take up more than 0.95%. Sequencing was performed on axillary lymph node tissue. The receptors stem from a female donor with breast cancer. Some clones in this sample may be carry-over from other donors' samples. Each CDR3 is given without its conserved first and last residue. Clone size is stated in some rows and not others, as once, few, many or a class when expanded.

size	V	CDR3
few	TRBV27	ASSVRQSTEAF
many	TRBV5-6	ASSWEGSYNSPLH
few	TRBV20-1	SARGRVGGVTEAF
NA	TRBV7-2	ASSLFRRGANVLP
many	TRBV24-1	ATSSTGVETGELF
NA	TRBV10-3	AINEGLAGGLYDEQF
NA	TRBV5-5	ASSFWVDTEAF
NA	TRBV3-1	ASSQRRIQETQY
many	TRBV7-2	ASSSTGLAGSRPYNEQF
many	TRBV6-6	ASSYLRRGEEKLF
many	TRBV20-1	SARGGTGEQF
many	TRBV19	ASSIGDSYNEQF
NA	TRBV7-8	ASTGFTQMNTEAF
NA	TRBV7-6	ASSLAPRDEQY
NA	TRBV11-3	ASGQGAVGETQY
NA	TRBV7-2	ASSLRQNSYNEQY
many	TRBV2	ASSGFGLAEETQY
many	TRBV5-6	ASSLVRAGGYT
NA	TRBV5-1	ASSAGLAGASVLT
NA	TRBV4-1	ASSLGIAGSYEQY
few	TRBV5-6	ASSLLPAANVLT
NA	TRBV4-1	ASSRDGTGNLVAF
many	TRBV7-6	ASTEAEAHYEQY
NA	TRBV29-1	SSLGLAGGPDTQY
NA	TRBV6-2/TRBV6-3	ASSHLGEETQY
many	TRBV11-3	ASSSSGINEQY
many	TRBV15	ATRGIYGTDTQY
many	TRBV4-2	ASSQERVRVQETQY
many	TRBV12-3/TRBV12-4	ASSLGQGPYQPQH
many	TRBV20-1	SARDLAGGPDTQY
many	TRBV10-3	AISESLATADNYGYT
NA	TRBV28	ASSAAGFNEQF
NA	TRBV4-3	ASSQGTGGASPGQPQH
NA	TRBV29-1	SAVPGSYEQY
NA	TRBV5-8	ASSYQAASRTDTQY
many	TRBV7-6	ASSFRKRDTQY
NA	TRBV4-2	ASSLGVWTSGEQETQY
many	TRBV7-6	ASSLALQGLNEQY
many	TRBV9	ASSATASSYEQY
many	TRBV4-1	ASSQEGPLYGYT
many	TRBV5-1	ASSLEYTDTQY
many	TRBV7-8	ASSWTGGEQY
once	TRBV30	AWSYRGPGYGYT
many	TRBV7-2	ASSTGRANEKLF
many	TRBV30	AWREQY
NA	TRBV18	ASSPPALDYGYT
many	TRBV20-1	SATPLTGGRETQY
NA	TRBV19	ASSINLGLAGGETQH